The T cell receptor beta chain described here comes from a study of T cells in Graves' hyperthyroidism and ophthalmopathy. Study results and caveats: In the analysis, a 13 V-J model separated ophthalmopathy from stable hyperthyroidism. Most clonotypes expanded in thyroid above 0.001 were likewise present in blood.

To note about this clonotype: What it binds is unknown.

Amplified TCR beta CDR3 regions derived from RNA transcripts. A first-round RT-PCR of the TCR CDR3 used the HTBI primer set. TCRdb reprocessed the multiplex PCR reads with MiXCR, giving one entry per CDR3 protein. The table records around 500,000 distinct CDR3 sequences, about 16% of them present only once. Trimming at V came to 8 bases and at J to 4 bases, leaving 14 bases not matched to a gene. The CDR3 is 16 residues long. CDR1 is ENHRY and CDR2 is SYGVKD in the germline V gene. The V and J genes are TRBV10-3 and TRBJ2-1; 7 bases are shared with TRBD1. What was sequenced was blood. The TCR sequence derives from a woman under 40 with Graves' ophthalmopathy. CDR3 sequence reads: CAIQGSEGARYNEQFF. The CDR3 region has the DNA TGTGCCATCCAAGGTTCCGAGGGGGCCCGGTACAATGAGCAGTTCTTC.